The 2 T cell receptor beta chains presented below share a single source sample, sequenced in a study of Ad26.COV2.S vaccination and SARS-CoV-2 variants. The table came from immunoSEQ multiplex PCR; TCRdb's copy has only in-frame clones and leaves some out. The data contain 200,000 to 250,000 clones, around 87% of them seen just once; the ten biggest clones take up about 10%. Treatment indicated: roughly 18 received Ad26.COV2.S at low or high dose, single or two shots; about five received placebo; per-sample allocation not given. Sampling was done on day 63 after the first vaccine or placebo injection. Source: peripheral blood, taken in a trial of Ad26.COV2.S vaccine versus placebo. All receptors come from a person between 18 and 65 years old who received the Ad26.COV2.S COVID-19 vaccine or a placebo.

J is TRBJ1-5 and V is TRBV10-2; tentative D call: TRBD1 (6 bases). The germline gives CDR1 WSHSY, CDR2 SAAADI. The V end lost 4 bases, the J end lost 11 bases, and 18 bases lay between the germline ends. This CDR3 is 14 amino acids long. The CDR3 spells CASSASGDLGAQHF. CDR3 in DNA: TGCGCCAGCAGTGCCTCAGGGGACCTAGGGGCCCAGCATTTT.

The chain joins TRBV9 to TRBJ2-6; D tentatively reads TRBD1 or TRBD2 (5 bases each). V gave up 0 bases and J gave up 5 bases, with 9 bases separating them. This CDR3 has 15 residues. Germline V gives CDR1 SGDLS, CDR2 YYNGEE. CDR3 region: CASSVGGNRANVLTF. The CDR3 DNA follows: TGTGCCAGCAGCGTAGGGGGGAATAGGGCCAACGTCCTGACTTTC.